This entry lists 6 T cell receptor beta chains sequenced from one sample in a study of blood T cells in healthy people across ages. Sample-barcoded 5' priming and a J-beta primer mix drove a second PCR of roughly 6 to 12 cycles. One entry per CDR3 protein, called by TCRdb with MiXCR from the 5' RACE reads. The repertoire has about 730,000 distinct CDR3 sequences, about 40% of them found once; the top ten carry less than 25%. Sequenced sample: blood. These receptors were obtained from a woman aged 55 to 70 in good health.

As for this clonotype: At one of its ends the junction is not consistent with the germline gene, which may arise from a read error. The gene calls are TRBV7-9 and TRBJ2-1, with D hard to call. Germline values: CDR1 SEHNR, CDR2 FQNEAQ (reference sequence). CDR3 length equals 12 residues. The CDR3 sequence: CSSSPIAAEQFF. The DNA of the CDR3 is TGTTCCAGCAGCCCCATAGCAGCCGAGCAGTTCTTC. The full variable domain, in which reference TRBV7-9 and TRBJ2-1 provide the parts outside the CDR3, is DTGVSQNPRHKITKRGQNVTFRCDPISEHNRLYWYRQTLGQGPEFLTYFQNEAQLEKSRLLSDRFSAERPKGSFSTLEIQRTEQGDSAMYLCSSSPIAAEQFFGPGTRLTVL.

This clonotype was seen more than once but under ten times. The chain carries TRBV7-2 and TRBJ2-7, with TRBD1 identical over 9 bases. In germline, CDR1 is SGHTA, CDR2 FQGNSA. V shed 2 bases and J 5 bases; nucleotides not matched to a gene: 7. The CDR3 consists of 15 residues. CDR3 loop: CASSLPTGGVNEQYF. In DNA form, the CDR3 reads TGTGCCAGCAGCTTACCAACAGGGGGCGTCAACGAGCAGTACTTC.

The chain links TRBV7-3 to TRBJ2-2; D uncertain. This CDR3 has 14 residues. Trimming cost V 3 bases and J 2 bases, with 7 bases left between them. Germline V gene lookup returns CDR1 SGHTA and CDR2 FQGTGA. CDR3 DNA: TGTGCCAGCAGCTTGTTGAGAAACACCGGGGAGCTGTTTTTT. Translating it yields CASSLLRNTGELFF.

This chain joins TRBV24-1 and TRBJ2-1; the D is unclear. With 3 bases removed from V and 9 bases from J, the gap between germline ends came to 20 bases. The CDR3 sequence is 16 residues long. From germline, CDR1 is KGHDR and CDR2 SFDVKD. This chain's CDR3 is CATSDTPGPGPREQFF. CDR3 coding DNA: TGTGCCACCAGTGATACTCCGGGCCCAGGCCCCCGTGAGCAGTTCTTC.

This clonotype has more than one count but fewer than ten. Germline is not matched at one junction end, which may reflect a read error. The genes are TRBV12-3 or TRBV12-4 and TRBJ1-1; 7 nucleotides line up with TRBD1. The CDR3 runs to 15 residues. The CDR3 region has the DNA TGTGCCAGCAGCTCGTCAGGGGGGACGGACACCGAAGCTTTCTTT. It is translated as CASSSSGGTDTEAFF.

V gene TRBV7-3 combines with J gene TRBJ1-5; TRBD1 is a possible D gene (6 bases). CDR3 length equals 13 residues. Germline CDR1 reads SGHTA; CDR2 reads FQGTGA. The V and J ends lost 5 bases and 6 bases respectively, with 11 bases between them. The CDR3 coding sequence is TGTGCCAGCAGCGGACAGTTGGGTCAGCCCCAGCATTTT. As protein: CASSGQLGQPQHF.